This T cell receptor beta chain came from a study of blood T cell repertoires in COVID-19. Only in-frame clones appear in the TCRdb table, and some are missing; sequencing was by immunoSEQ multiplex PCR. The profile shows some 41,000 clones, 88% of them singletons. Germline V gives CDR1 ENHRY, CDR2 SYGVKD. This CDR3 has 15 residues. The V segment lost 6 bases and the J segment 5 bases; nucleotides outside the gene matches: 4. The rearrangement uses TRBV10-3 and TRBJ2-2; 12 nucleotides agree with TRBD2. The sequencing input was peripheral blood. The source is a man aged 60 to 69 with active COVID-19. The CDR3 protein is CAISGLAGKTGELFF. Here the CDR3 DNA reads TGTGCCATCAGCGGACTAGCGGGAAAGACCGGGGAGCTGTTTTTT.